These T cell receptor beta chains were read from a single sample in a study of blood T cell repertoires in COVID-19. Clones were sequenced by immunoSEQ multiplex PCR, and TCRdb holds only the in-frame ones, with some missing. Of around 250,000 clones in the sample, approximately 85% are singletons; the top ten hold approximately 5.5%. Sequencing used peripheral blood. These receptors were obtained from a woman aged 80 or over with COVID-19, enrolled during active disease. Both conserved end residues are part of each CDR3. D genes are given only for firm matches. Not every row has a clone size; where given, it reads once, few, many or a size class.

v_call	j_call	d_call	clone_size	cdr3_nt	cdr3_aa
TRBV6-5	TRBJ1-1	-	-	TGTGCCAGCACCCAGGGTACCGCGAACACTGAAGCTTTCTTT	CASTQGTANTEAFF
TRBV3-1/TRBV3-2	TRBJ1-3	-	-	TGTGCCAGCAGCCCCCAACAGGGAAATGGAAACACCATATATTTT	CASSPQQGNGNTIYF
TRBV4-1	TRBJ1-1	TRBD1	once	TGCGCCAGCAGCCAATCGCGGACAGGGACCACTGAAGCTTTCTTT	CASSQSRTGTTEAFF
TRBV18	TRBJ1-4	-	-	TGTGCCAGCTCACCAACGAGGGATGAAAAACTGTTTTTT	CASSPTRDEKLFF
TRBV7-9	TRBJ1-2	TRBD1	-	TGTGCCAGCAGCCGTCAAGGACAGGGGGCCGGCGGCTACACCTTC	CASSRQGQGAGGYTF
TRBV7-2	TRBJ2-3	-	-	TGTGCCAGCAGCTTAGATGGCGGGGCGGCAGATACGCAGTATTTT	CASSLDGGAADTQYF
TRBV10-3	TRBJ1-1	-	-	TGTGCCATCAGTGAGTCTCAAACAGGCCTCACTGAAGCTTTCTTT	CAISESQTGLTEAFF
TRBV6-5	TRBJ1-2	-	-	TGTGCCAGCAGTTACAGTGCGGGTCACTATGGCTACACCTTC	CASSYSAGHYGYTF
TRBV5-1	TRBJ1-3	TRBD1	-	TGCGCCAGCAGCTACTCAGGACAGGCTGGAAACACCATATATTTT	CASSYSGQAGNTIYF
TRBV18	TRBJ1-3	-	-	TGTGCCAGCTCACCACCTGGAGGGCGCGTAGTTGGAAACACCATATATTTT	CASSPPGGRVVGNTIYF